These 29 T cell receptor beta chains share one sample of origin, sequenced in a study of blood T cell repertoires in COVID-19. Data came from immunoSEQ multiplex PCR; TCRdb stores just in-frame clones and leaves some out. The sample holds 87,000 or so clones; around 86% are singletons and the top ten take more than 2%. What was sequenced was peripheral blood. Receptor source: a woman in her seventies with acute or convalescent COVID-19.

The rearrangement uses TRBV28 and TRBJ2-7, with 9 bases fitting TRBD1. V gave up 2 bases and J gave up 12 bases; unmatched junction bases: 11. Germline CDR1 and CDR2: MDHEN and SYDVKM. The CDR3 loop spans 14 amino acids. For the CDR3, the DNA is TGTGCCAGCAGTTTAAGCCGGGACAGGGCGAAAGGGTACTTC. As protein: CASSLSRDRAKGYF.

The rearrangement uses TRBV29-1 and TRBJ2-2; possibly TRBD1 for D (6 bases). Germline V gives CDR1 SQVTM, CDR2 ANQGSEA. V was clipped by 4 bases and J by 2 bases, with 11 bases between them. The length of the CDR3 is 14 residues. The CDR3 loop reads CSVVLQGNTGELFF. The CDR3 coding sequence is TGCAGCGTTGTCTTACAGGGAAACACCGGGGAGCTGTTTTTT.

This clone was recorded a few times. V is TRBV2 and J is TRBJ1-4; 10 positions match TRBD1. CDR1 SNHLY and CDR2 FYNNEI come from the germline V gene. This CDR3 is built from 17 residues. The J segment lost 0 bases and the V segment lost 4 bases, leaving 5 bases of the junction unmatched. CDR3 bases: TGTGCCAGCAGTGCGGACAGGGGGAGTGCAACTAATGAAAAACTGTTTTTT. Its translation: CASSADRGSATNEKLFF.

The chain employs TRBV7-2 and TRBJ1-2; the D is unclear. V was cut by 7 bases and J by 5 bases, with 14 bases left in between. Germline V gives CDR1 SGHTA, CDR2 FQGNSA. The CDR3 totals 13 residues. The CDR3 DNA follows: TGTGCCAGCACCAGATTTGGAGATTATGGCTACACCTTC. Its translation: CASTRFGDYGYTF. Looking up the rest from reference TRBV7-2 and TRBJ1-2 gives the full variable domain: GAGVSQSPSNKVTEKGKDVELRCDPISGHTALYWYRQSLGQGLEFLIYFQGNSAPDKSGLPSDRFSAERTGGSVSTLTIQRTQQEDSAVYLCASTRFGDYGYTFGSGTRLTVV.

Regarding this clone: Within the sample, other DNA sequences also encode this same CDR3. This sequence joins TRBV6-5 and TRBJ1-1, with D tentatively TRBD1 (5 bases). V lost 9 bases, J lost 5 bases, and 10 bases lay in between. CDR1 is MNHEY, CDR2 SVGAGI, per germline. This CDR3 comprises 11 residues. CDR3: CASKEGTEAFF. The CDR3 DNA reads TGTGCCAGTAAGGAGGGGACTGAAGCTTTCTTT.

The rearrangement joins TRBV7-8 to TRBJ1-2; 8 bases agree with TRBD1. This CDR3 is 14 amino acids long. The germline CDR1 and CDR2 sequences are SGHVS and FQNEAQ. J was trimmed by 6 bases and V by 5 bases; bases with no gene match: 8. The CDR3 nucleotides read TGTGCCAGCAGCCAAGACAGGGGCAGCGATGGCTACACCTTC. Its translation: CASSQDRGSDGYTF.

This clone appeared a single time. This sequence joins TRBV24-1 and TRBJ1-5; 9 nucleotides agree with TRBD1. The CDR3 covers 15 residues. The germline CDR1 and CDR2 sequences are KGHDR and SFDVKD. J lost 4 bases, V lost 3 bases, and 3 bases had no gene match. The CDR3 sequence: CATSDIGTGNQPQHF. In DNA, the CDR3 is TGTGCCACCAGTGATATCGGGACAGGGAATCAGCCCCAGCATTTT.

The V and J genes are TRBV7-3 and TRBJ1-1, with a possible D match to TRBD1 (5 bases). CDR1 and CDR2 from the germline V gene are SGHTA and FQGTGA. The CDR3 is 13 amino acids. Trimming took 8 bases from V and 0 from J, leaving 10 bases between them. Here the CDR3 DNA reads TGTGCCAGCTCCTCGGGGGTGAACACTGAAGCTTTCTTT. This gives the protein CASSSGVNTEAFF.

The chain recombines TRBV19 with TRBJ1-6; TRBD1 agrees at 8 bases. V shed 10 bases and J 9 bases; nucleotides not matched to a gene: 8. The CDR3 covers 13 residues. CDR1 is LNHDA and CDR2 is SQIVND in the germline V gene (reference sequence). The DNA of the CDR3 is TGTGCCACCATGGACAGGGTTGTTTCACCCCTCCACTTT. Translation: CATMDRVVSPLHF.

This chain links TRBV11-3 with TRBJ2-1, with 11 bases matching TRBD2. Germline trimming cut 5 bases from V and 4 bases from J; bases unmatched to any gene: 4. Per the germline V gene, CDR1 is SGHNT and CDR2 is YENEEA. CDR3 length: 15 residues. The chain's CDR3 is CASSRTSGGYNEQFF. The CDR3 DNA sequence: TGTGCCAGCAGCAGAACTAGCGGGGGTTACAATGAGCAGTTCTTC.

CDR3 nucleotides: TGTGCCAGCAGCTCATACTCCGGGACAGGGTTTATTCGGTACTTC. Its protein product is CASSSYSGTGFIRYF. This rearrangement joins TRBV7-2 to TRBJ2-7; 9 bases are a match to TRBD1. CDR3 size: 15 residues. The junction had 16 bases not matched to a gene; V was cut back by 4 bases and J by 12 bases. CDR1 is SGHTA and CDR2 is FQGNSA in the germline V gene.

This clone showed up just a few times. The chain combines TRBV20-1 with TRBJ2-7; no reliable D call. This CDR3 has 12 residues. Trimming shortened V by 6 bases and J by 2 bases, and 11 bases separated the two germline ends. Per the germline V gene, CDR1 is DFQATT and CDR2 is SNEGSKA (reference sequence). CDR3 sequence: CSASYMPYEQYF. The CDR3 coding sequence is TGCAGTGCAAGTTACATGCCCTACGAGCAGTACTTC.

The V call is TRBV3-1 (or the pseudogene TRBV3-2), the J call TRBJ1-1, with D hard to call. Trimming left V 2 bases short and J 6 bases short, with 4 bases between. CDR3 length: 11 residues. Germline V gives CDR1 LGHDT, CDR2 YNNKEL (reference sequence). The DNA of the CDR3 is TGTGCCAGCAGCCAACGGGCTGAAGCTTTCTTT. This encodes CASSQRAEAFF.

The chain joins TRBV16 to TRBJ1-4; D gene uncertain. Trimming took 0 bases from V and 0 from J, leaving 8 bases between them. From germline, CDR1 is KGHSY and CDR2 FQNENV. The CDR3 runs to 16 residues. CDR3 DNA: TGTGCCAGCAGCCAATCAGATACTGCAACTAATGAAAAACTGTTTTTT. Its protein product is CASSQSDTATNEKLFF.

The gene calls are TRBV6-5 and TRBJ1-3, with 8 bases matching TRBD1. Germline CDR1 MNHEY, CDR2 SVGAGI. The J segment lost 2 bases and the V segment lost 6 bases, leaving 3 bases of the junction unmatched. The CDR3 runs 14 residues. The CDR3 reads CASRIQGAGNTIYF. The CDR3 bases are TGTGCCAGCAGGATACAGGGGGCTGGAAACACCATATATTTT.

The chain uses TRBV19 and TRBJ1-5, with 9 bases aligning to TRBD1. Unmatched junction bases numbered 5, after V lost 1 base and J lost 4 bases. The CDR3 extends over 16 amino acids. Germline assignment: CDR1 LNHDA and CDR2 SQIVND (reference sequence). The CDR3 loop is CASSIAPGTGNQPQHF. CDR3 DNA: TGTGCCAGTAGTATAGCCCCCGGGACAGGGAATCAGCCCCAGCATTTT.

The rearrangement links TRBV2 to TRBJ2-2, with D tentatively TRBD1 (5 bases). The germline V gene encodes CDR1 SNHLY and CDR2 FYNNEI. Trimming removed 7 bases at V and 5 bases at J, with 11 bases between. This CDR3 contains 13 residues. The CDR3 region is CASTRTTTGELFF. The CDR3 region has the DNA TGTGCCAGCACTCGGACAACTACCGGGGAGCTGTTTTTT.

The chain joins TRBV2 to TRBJ1-5, with D unresolved. Germline V gene sequence: CDR1 SNHLY, CDR2 FYNNEI. V was cut by 3 bases and J by 6 bases, with 15 bases left in between. The CDR3 sequence is 15 residues long. The CDR3 region is CASSDGFLGGQPQHF. CDR3 bases: TGTGCCAGCAGTGATGGCTTCCTGGGAGGTCAGCCCCAGCATTTT.

The chain joins TRBV5-1 to TRBJ1-5; TRBD1 matches at 8 bases. J was trimmed by 0 bases and V by 2 bases; bases with no gene match: 1. Per germline, CDR1 SGHRS and CDR2 YFSETQ. The CDR3 consists of 15 residues. The DNA for the CDR3 is TGCGCCAGCAGCTTTACAGGGGGTAGCAATCAGCCCCAGCATTTT. Its protein product is CASSFTGGSNQPQHF.

This sequence joins TRBV12-3 or TRBV12-4 and TRBJ1-1, with no clear D. This CDR3 contains 13 residues. V shed 9 bases and J shed 1 base, with 12 bases lying between them. CDR3 residues: CASHSFPNTEAFF. The CDR3 DNA reads as TGTGCCAGTCACAGTTTTCCGAACACTGAAGCTTTCTTT.

The J gene is TRBJ2-6, the V gene TRBV7-6, with a weak D call TRBD2 (5 bases). V lost 5 bases to trimming and J lost 3 bases, with 5 bases between them. This CDR3 has 13 residues. Germline lookup yields CDR1 SGHVS and CDR2 FNYEAQ. DNA for the CDR3: TGTGCCAGCAGCCGGGGTGGGGCCAACGTCCTGACTTTC. This translates into CASSRGGANVLTF. Full variable domain (outside the CDR3, taken from reference TRBV7-6 and TRBJ2-6): GAGVSQSPRYKVTKRGQDVALRCDPISGHVSLYWYRQALGQGPEFLTYFNYEAQQDKSGLPNDRFSAERPEGSISTLTIQRTEQRDSAMYRCASSRGGANVLTFGAGSRLTVL.

This clone came up once. The chain joins TRBV5-6 to TRBJ2-7; D possibly corresponds to TRBD2 (6 bases). Trimming stripped 6 bases from V and 1 base from J, with 14 bases between. The germline gives CDR1 SGHDT, CDR2 YYEEEE. The CDR3 runs 14 residues. The CDR3 DNA sequence: TGTGCCAGCACCTCTAGGAGGGGTTCCTACGAGCAGTACTTC. This sequence encodes CASTSRRGSYEQYF.

This clone was picked up one time. The chain is built from TRBV5-4 and TRBJ2-5, with TRBD1 as a possible D gene (5 bases). CDR3 length: 14 residues. The V end lost 1 base, the J end lost 3 bases, and 10 bases lay between the germline ends. Germline V gene lookup returns CDR1 SGHNT and CDR2 YYREEE (reference sequence). The CDR3 region has the DNA TGTGCCAGCAGCTTGCAACAGGCTAAAGAGACCCAGTACTTC. Translation: CASSLQQAKETQYF.

The chain employs TRBV7-3 and TRBJ1-5; D may be TRBD1 (5 bases). V was trimmed by 4 bases and J by 4 bases, leaving 8 bases between them. Germline CDR1 is SGHTA and CDR2 is FQGTGA. The CDR3 runs 13 residues. CDR3 DNA: TGTGCCAGCAGCTCCGACAGAAATCAGCCCCAGCATTTT. This encodes CASSSDRNQPQHF.

The CDR3 DNA reads TGTGCCAGTCGCCCGGGACATAATGAGCCGCGGGGCTACACCTTC. Translated: CASRPGHNEPRGYTF. This chain links TRBV19 with TRBJ1-2, with D tentatively TRBD1 (6 bases). The CDR3 has 15 amino acids. The germline V gene encodes CDR1 LNHDA and CDR2 SQIVND (reference sequence). The V gene lost 8 bases and the J gene lost 8 bases, with 24 bases spanning the gap.

The DNA for the CDR3 is TGTGCCAGCAACAGGGGCACAGATACGCAGTATTTT. Translating it yields CASNRGTDTQYF. J is TRBJ2-3 and V is TRBV2, with TRBD1 as a possible D gene (6 bases). V shed 7 bases and J shed 1 base, with 6 bases lying between them. This CDR3 has 12 amino acids. CDR1 SNHLY and CDR2 FYNNEI come from the germline V gene.

The genes are TRBV2 and TRBJ1-5, with D perhaps TRBD1 (5 bases). The CDR3 consists of 15 residues. Per the germline V gene, CDR1 is SNHLY and CDR2 is FYNNEI. V was shortened by 0 bases and J by 7 bases, with 13 bases between the two germline ends. The CDR3 DNA reads as TGTGCCAGCAGTGAAGCGCCGGGACTAGACCAGCCCCAGCATTTT. Translation gives CASSEAPGLDQPQHF.

This rearrangement joins TRBV5-1 to TRBJ2-1; TRBD2 might be the D (6 bases). The CDR3 sequence is 14 residues long. Trimming pared 4 bases from V and 4 bases from J, leaving 12 bases between. Germline CDR1 SGHRS, CDR2 YFSETQ. DNA of the CDR3: TGCGCCAGCAGCCGGGGGTCAGATTACAATGAGCAGTTCTTC. As protein: CASSRGSDYNEQFF.

CDR3 sequence: CASSVRDRLPVHYGYTF. In DNA, the CDR3 is TGTGCCAGCAGCGTACGGGACAGACTACCGGTTCACTATGGCTACACCTTC. The gene calls are TRBV5-6 and TRBJ1-2, with TRBD1 identical over 7 bases. Germline V gene data show CDR1 as SGHDT and CDR2 as YYEEEE. CDR3 size: 17 residues. Trimming at V came to 4 bases and at J to 3 bases, leaving 15 bases not matched to a gene.